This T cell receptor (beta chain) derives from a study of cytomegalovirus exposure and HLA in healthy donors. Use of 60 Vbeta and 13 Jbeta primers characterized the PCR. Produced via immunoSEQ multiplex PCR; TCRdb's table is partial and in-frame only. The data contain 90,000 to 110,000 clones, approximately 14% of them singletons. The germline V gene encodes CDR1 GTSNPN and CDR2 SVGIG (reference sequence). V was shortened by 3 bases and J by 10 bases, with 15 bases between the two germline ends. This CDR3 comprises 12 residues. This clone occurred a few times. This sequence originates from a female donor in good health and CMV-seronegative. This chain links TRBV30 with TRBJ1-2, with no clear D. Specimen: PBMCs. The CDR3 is CAWSVLRRVYTF. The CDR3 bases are TGTGCCTGGAGCGTACTGAGGCGCGTCTACACCTTC.